The 26 T cell receptor beta chains reported below all come from one sample, sequenced in a study of Ad26.COV2.S vaccination and SARS-CoV-2 variants. Repertoires were generated with immunoSEQ multiplex PCR, while TCRdb's copy carries only in-frame clones and drops some. The table records around 100,000 clones, more than 70% of them present only once. Source: peripheral blood, taken after recovery from COVID-19. Every receptor here comes from a human donor who had recovered from COVID-19.

The chain is built from TRBV4-2 and TRBJ1-1; TRBD1 is a possible D gene (6 bases). The CDR3 is 14 residues long. CDR1 and CDR2 from the germline V gene are LGHNA and YNFKEQ. Deletions cut 5 bases from V and 4 bases from J, with 14 bases between. CDR3 sequence reads: CASSIGGGATEAFF. The DNA for the CDR3 is TGTGCCAGCAGCATAGGGGGGGGAGCCACTGAAGCTTTCTTT.

The chain couples TRBV4-3 to TRBJ2-7; D not resolved. Trimming removed 2 bases from V and 7 bases from J, with 18 bases in between. Germline lookup yields CDR1 LGHNA and CDR2 YSLEER. The CDR3 spans 15 residues. The CDR3 DNA sequence: TGCGCCAGCAGCCAAAATTCAGCGCAACATCTAGAGCAGTACTTC. This codes for CASSQNSAQHLEQYF.

The chain joins TRBV18 to TRBJ2-3, with TRBD2 matching over 8 bases. Germline V gene data show CDR1 as KGHSH and CDR2 as LQKENI. The CDR3 covers 16 residues. J gave up 1 base and V 5 bases, and 8 bases lay outside the gene matches. In DNA, the CDR3 is TGTGCCAGCTCAGGGACTAGTGCCCGAGGCACAGATACGCAGTATTTT. Its protein product is CASSGTSARGTDTQYF.

The rearrangement uses TRBV3-1 (or the pseudogene TRBV3-2) and TRBJ1-4, with D tentatively TRBD1 (6 bases). The CDR3 is 15 residues long. Germline CDR1 LGHDT, CDR2 YNNKEL (reference sequence). V lost 5 bases and J lost 8, with 18 bases in between. CDR3 nucleotides: TGTGCCAGCAGCGCGGGCGGGGGGGCAAGAGAAAAACTGTTTTTT. Its protein is CASSAGGGAREKLFF.

Here the CDR3 DNA reads TGTGCCAGCTCCATAGGTCGGCAGGGAACCGCCGAGCAGTACTTC. It translates to CASSIGRQGTAEQYF. The chain links TRBV27 to TRBJ2-7, with a possible D match to TRBD1 (5 bases). Germline V gene data show CDR1 as MNHEY and CDR2 as SMNVEV (reference sequence). The CDR3 is made up of 15 amino acids. V lost 8 bases and J lost 6, with 23 bases in between.

V is TRBV5-1 and J is TRBJ2-3, with TRBD2 identical over 7 bases. The V and J ends lost 5 bases and 0 bases, in that order; junction bases with no gene match: 6. CDR1 SGHRS and CDR2 YFSETQ come from the germline V gene. The CDR3 is made up of 15 amino acids. The CDR3 DNA follows: TGCGCCAGCAGATCAATAGCGGGTAGCACAGATACGCAGTATTTT. The encoded protein is CASRSIAGSTDTQYF.

V usage is TRBV28 and J usage is TRBJ1-2; 7 bases map to TRBD1. J gave up 6 bases and V 1 base, and 5 bases lay outside the gene matches. Germline V gene lookup returns CDR1 MDHEN and CDR2 SYDVKM. The CDR3 covers 14 residues. The CDR3 here is CASSLYGTDHGYTF. The CDR3 coding sequence is TGTGCCAGCAGTTTATACGGGACAGACCATGGCTACACCTTC.

The chain is built from TRBV5-4 and TRBJ1-1; D is undetermined. V was clipped by 9 bases and J by 1 base, with 7 bases between them. This CDR3 has 11 amino acids. CDR1 and CDR2 (germline): SGHNT, YYREEE (reference sequence). The DNA of the CDR3 is TGTGCCACCGGACGGAACACTGAAGCTTTCTTT. Translated, it gives CATGRNTEAFF.

In the case of this clone: This CDR3 is also generated by other DNA sequences in the sample. The V and J genes are TRBV5-5 and TRBJ2-7; D uncertain. The CDR3 extends over 14 amino acids. Between the trimmed V and J ends, which lost 0 bases and 1 base, there was a span of 8 bases. Germline V gene lookup returns CDR1 SGHKS and CDR2 YYEKEE (reference sequence). CDR3 nucleotide sequence: TGTGCCAGCAGCTTGGGCGGCGGTTCCTACGAGCAGTACTTC. Translation: CASSLGGGSYEQYF.

The chain has TRBV10-3 and TRBJ2-5, with 7 bases identical to TRBD2. The junction had 17 bases not matched to a gene; V was cut back by 8 bases and J by 2 bases. The V gene's germline CDR1 is ENHRY and CDR2 SYGVKD. This CDR3 region has 17 residues. The CDR3, as DNA: TGTGCCATCTCTCGCCTCGGGGGGATGAGGGAACAAGAGACCCAGTACTTC. This encodes CAISRLGGMREQETQYF.

Notes on this clone: A read error may produce the germline difference seen at one junction end. This sample also contains other DNA sequences that code for the same CDR3. The V call is TRBV18, the J call TRBJ1-2; D uncertain. CDR3 size: 14 residues. Germline loops: CDR1 KGHSH, CDR2 LQKENI. In DNA form, the CDR3 reads TGTGCCAGCTCACCACCTGGACGGAACTATGGTTACACCTTC. This gives the protein CASSPPGRNYGYTF. Full variable domain (remainder filled in from reference TRBV18 and TRBJ1-2): NAGVMQNPRHLVRRRGQEARLRCSPMKGHSHVYWYRQLPEEGLKFMVYLQKENIIDESGMPKERFSAEFPKEGPSILRIQQVVRGDSAAYFCASSPPGRNYGYTFGSGTRLTVV.

The V gene is TRBV7-6, the J gene TRBJ2-1; TRBD2 aligns across 7 bases. The CDR3 consists of 16 residues. Looked up from germline, CDR1 is SGHVS and CDR2 is FNYEAQ. J was trimmed by 4 bases and V by 6 bases; bases with no gene match: 12. The CDR3 loop is CASSPNAGGGYNEQFF. CDR3 in DNA: TGTGCCAGCAGTCCTAACGCCGGGGGAGGGTACAATGAGCAGTTCTTC.

The chain combines TRBV6-4 with TRBJ2-2; 8 positions agree with TRBD1. The CDR3 is 17 residues long. V dropped 0 bases and J dropped 2; count of bases not matched to a gene: 5. Germline V gene data show CDR1 as MRHNA and CDR2 as SNTAGT. This chain's CDR3 is CASSDSAGTGNTGELFF. The CDR3 DNA is TGTGCCAGCAGTGACTCGGCCGGGACAGGAAACACCGGGGAGCTGTTTTTT.

V is TRBV18 and J is TRBJ2-7, with D perhaps TRBD2 (5 bases). The germline V gene encodes CDR1 KGHSH and CDR2 LQKENI. V gave up 3 bases and J gave up 4 bases, with 10 bases separating them. CDR3 length equals 13 residues. Here the CDR3 reads CASSPRAPYEQYF. Here the CDR3 DNA reads TGTGCCAGCTCACCGAGGGCCCCATACGAGCAGTACTTC.

V gene TRBV5-1 combines with J gene TRBJ2-1, with D maybe TRBD2 (5 bases). Germline V CDR1 and CDR2: SGHRS, YFSETQ. This CDR3 has 14 amino acids. The V gene lost 0 bases and the J gene lost 4 bases, with 8 bases spanning the gap. The CDR3, as DNA: TGCGCCAGCAGCTTGGATAGGAGGTACAATGAGCAGTTCTTC. Residues: CASSLDRRYNEQFF. The entire variable domain, with the rest obtained from reference TRBV5-1 and TRBJ2-1, is as follows: KAGVTQTPRYLIKTRGQQVTLSCSPISGHRSVSWYQQTPGQGLQFLFEYFSETQRNKGNFPGRFSGRQFSNSRSEMNVSTLELGDSALYLCASSLDRRYNEQFFGPGTRLTVL.

This chain joins TRBV7-8 and TRBJ1-4, with no clear D. CDR3 length: 13 residues. CDR1 SGHVS and CDR2 FQNEAQ come from the germline V gene. V lost 2 bases to trimming and J lost 7 bases, with 8 bases between them. CDR3 DNA: TGTGCCAGCAGCTTACAGCGAGCTGAAAAACTGTTTTTT. Protein: CASSLQRAEKLFF.

The V and J genes are TRBV29-1 and TRBJ2-3; D might be TRBD1 (7 bases). Germline V lookup: CDR1 SQVTM, CDR2 ANQGSEA. V was cut by 2 bases and J by 3 bases, with 15 bases left in between. The CDR3 covers 15 residues. This chain's CDR3 is CSVEMFQGGTDTQYF. The DNA for the CDR3 is TGCAGCGTTGAAATGTTCCAGGGGGGTACAGATACGCAGTATTTT.

About this clone itself: This same CDR3 is encoded by further DNA sequences in the sample. The chain is built from TRBV9 and TRBJ1-3, with TRBD1 matching over 8 bases. In germline, CDR1 is SGDLS, CDR2 YYNGEE. This CDR3 is 16 amino acids long. After removal of 0 bases from V and 0 bases from J, the junction contained 2 bases not matched to a gene. The CDR3 sequence: CASSVGQGPSGNTIYF. The CDR3 region has the DNA TGTGCCAGCAGCGTAGGACAGGGGCCCTCTGGAAACACCATATATTTT.

This sequence joins TRBV25-1 and TRBJ2-1, with 10 bases lining up with TRBD2. In germline, CDR1 is MGHDK, CDR2 SYGVNS. The CDR3 spans 15 residues. V dropped 4 bases and J dropped 5; count of bases not matched to a gene: 5. The CDR3 region is CASSVLAGVNNEQFF. In DNA, the CDR3 is TGTGCCAGCAGTGTGCTAGCGGGAGTGAACAATGAGCAGTTCTTC.

CDR3 sequence: CASSDGLALLSSYNEQFF. The CDR3 DNA sequence: TGTGCCAGCAGCGACGGACTAGCGCTCCTTAGCTCCTACAATGAGCAGTTCTTC. The chain combines TRBV7-2 with TRBJ2-1; 9 nucleotides align to TRBD2. The V gene's germline CDR1 is SGHTA and CDR2 FQGNSA. Trimming cost V 5 bases and J 0 bases; bases outside gene matches: 11. This CDR3 spans 18 amino acids.

V and J are TRBV6-5 and TRBJ2-3; 9 positions agree with TRBD2. This CDR3 is 16 amino acids long. With V trimmed by 4 bases and J by 1 base, 6 bases remained unmatched. Germline-derived CDR1 and CDR2 are MNHEY and SVGAGI. This chain's CDR3 is CASSSPTSGRTDTQYF. CDR3 bases: TGTGCCAGCAGTTCCCCGACTAGCGGTCGCACAGATACGCAGTATTTT.

This clone was counted a single time. The V gene is TRBV7-8, the J gene TRBJ2-6; 9 nucleotides agree with TRBD1. V lost 5 bases and J lost 1; bases outside the gene matches: 6. The germline gives CDR1 SGHVS, CDR2 FQNEAQ. CDR3 length: 17 amino acids. CDR3 nucleotide sequence: TGTGCCAGCAGCAAGGGACAGGGCGCATCTGGGGCCAACGTCCTGACTTTC. This encodes CASSKGQGASGANVLTF.

The chain carries TRBV7-8 and TRBJ1-1; D is uncertain. Germline CDR1 reads SGHVS; CDR2 reads FQNEAQ. The CDR3 is made up of 13 amino acids. The germline V and J ends were trimmed by 4 bases and 6 bases, with 12 bases remaining between them. The CDR3 is CASSYPLSSEAFF. In nucleotides, the CDR3 is TGTGCCAGCAGCTACCCCTTGAGTTCTGAAGCTTTCTTT.

This clone was observed many times. The V gene is TRBV13, the J gene TRBJ2-7; 8 bases align to TRBD1. J lost 7 bases, V lost 5 bases, and 4 bases had no gene match. CDR3 length equals 12 residues. CDR1 PRHDT and CDR2 FYEKMQ come from the germline V gene (reference sequence). The CDR3 DNA follows: TGTGCCAGCAGCCAGGGGGCGGGAGAGCAGTACTTC. Translated, it gives CASSQGAGEQYF.

The V gene is TRBV7-9, the J gene TRBJ2-1; tentative D call: TRBD2 (6 bases). The CDR3 consists of 18 residues. Germline CDR1 is SEHNR and CDR2 is FQNEAQ (reference sequence). Trimming took 1 base from V and 9 from J, leaving 25 bases between them. The CDR3: CASSLESLRLGVRGEQFF. As DNA, the CDR3 is TGTGCCAGCAGCTTAGAAAGTTTGAGACTAGGGGTTAGAGGTGAGCAGTTCTTC.

CDR3 nucleotide sequence: TGCGCCAGCAGCCAAGAGTGGGACAGGGAGACCCAGTACTTC. Translating it yields CASSQEWDRETQYF. This chain links TRBV4-1 with TRBJ2-5; 8 bases agree with TRBD1. CDR1 is MGHRA, CDR2 YSYEKL, per germline. This CDR3 contains 14 residues. V lost 0 bases to trimming and J lost 5 bases; unmatched junction nucleotides: 2.